A selection of T cell receptor beta chains follows, all from one sample in a study of response to subunit inactivated influenza vaccine. In TCRdb, the RT-PCR reads were re-called with MiXCR into one record per CDR3 protein. The data hold 650,000 to 800,000 distinct CDR3 sequences, with about a fifth observed a single time. The material was PBMCs from blood, obtained 5 days after vaccination. The source of these receptors is a man in his fifties or sixties who received an inactivated influenza vaccine. Both conserved end residues are part of each CDR3. D genes are given only for firm matches. Expanded clones are given a class, and other clones once, few, many or no size at all.

.	.	TRBV5-1	TRBJ1-1	TGCGCCAGCAGCTCCGACCCGGGGGCTGAAGCTTTCTTT	CASSSDPGAEAFF
few	.	TRBV19	TRBJ2-1	TGTGCCAGTAGACTGACAGGCTTGAAGGAGCAGTTCTTC	CASRLTGLKEQFF
few	TRBD2	TRBV11-1	TRBJ2-1	TGTGCCAGCAGCTTGAGTAGCGGGGGAGTTATCTCCTACAATGAGCAGTTCTTC	CASSLSSGGVISYNEQFF
few	.	TRBV20-1	TRBJ2-5	TGCAGTGCTAGAGATTCCCTGACGGAGACCCAGTACTTC	CSARDSLTETQYF
.	TRBD2	TRBV7-2	TRBJ2-7	TGTGCCAGCAGCTTACGTGGCGGGGGGGTATCCGAGCAGTACTTC	CASSLRGGGVSEQYF
.	TRBD2	TRBV20-1	TRBJ2-3	TGCAGTGCTAGGATTAGCGGGAGGGGGACAGATACGCAGTATTTT	CSARISGRGTDTQYF
.	.	TRBV20-1	TRBJ2-2	TGCAGTGCTAGTATGGGGAGCGCCGGGGAGCTGTTTTTT	CSASMGSAGELFF
.	.	TRBV27	TRBJ1-1	TGTGCCAGCAGTCCCACCCCCGCCCAGAACACTGAAGCTTTCTTT	CASSPTPAQNTEAFF
.	.	TRBV6-1	TRBJ2-5	TGTGCCAGCAGTGAACAGGGTAGTGGAGAGACCCAGTACTTC	CASSEQGSGETQYF
few	TRBD1	TRBV7-9	TRBJ1-5	TGTGCCAGCAGCGCCTCGACAGGGTCCCGCAATCAGCCCCAGCATTTT	CASSASTGSRNQPQHF
.	TRBD2	TRBV12-3/TRBV12-4	TRBJ2-5	TGTGCCAGCAGTTTAATAGCGGGGGGTGGGTACGAGACCCAGTACTTC	CASSLIAGGGYETQYF
few	.	TRBV6-2/TRBV6-3	TRBJ1-5	TGTGCCACCTCGCCAGAGACGGGGACGGGAGCCCAGCATTTT	CATSPETGTGAQHF
.	.	TRBV5-1	TRBJ2-2	TGCGCCAGCAGCTCGAAGGGCAGCTACACCGGGGAGCTGTTTTTT	CASSSKGSYTGELFF
few	TRBD2	TRBV7-2	TRBJ2-5	TGTGCCAGCAGCATCGGGACTAGCGGAACCCAAGAGACCCAGTACTTC	CASSIGTSGTQETQYF
.	TRBD1	TRBV20-1	TRBJ1-4	TGCAGTGCTAGAAGCTGGACAGGACGGAATGAAAAACTGTTTTTT	CSARSWTGRNEKLFF
.	.	TRBV4-2	TRBJ1-4	TGTGCCAGCAGCCAAGAGGGGAGGCGGAGTGGTGAAAAACTGTTTTTT	CASSQEGRRSGEKLFF
.	TRBD1	TRBV6-1	TRBJ1-5	TGTGCCAGCAGTAATGGACAGGGCGTGGGTCAGCCCCAGCATTTT	CASSNGQGVGQPQHF
many	TRBD1	TRBV28	TRBJ2-7	TGTGCCAGCAGTTATAAAACAGGGGTCGCCACCTACGAGCAGTACTTC	CASSYKTGVATYEQYF
few	.	TRBV20-1	TRBJ1-1	TGCAGTGCTAGAGGGGGCTCGTTTCGGGAGAGTATCACTGAAGCTTTCTTT	CSARGGSFRESITEAFF
few	TRBD2	TRBV29-1	TRBJ2-3	TGCAGCGGGGCGACTAGCGGGGTTGCGCAGTATTTT	CSGATSGVAQYF
many	.	TRBV7-9	TRBJ2-1	TGTGCCAGCAGCTTGTCCGGGTTCCGTTTACATAATGAGCAGTTCTTC	CASSLSGFRLHNEQFF
.	.	TRBV20-1	TRBJ1-2	TGCAGTGCTAGAGCGGGCGCAGGGTGGAATGGCTACACCTTC	CSARAGAGWNGYTF
.	.	TRBV4-3	TRBJ2-2	TGCGCCAGCAGCCAAGAACTGGGGTTGGGGACCGGGGAGCTGTTTTTT	CASSQELGLGTGELFF
.	.	TRBV5-6	TRBJ1-1	TGTGCCAGCAGCTTGGACGCGGGAGTGGGCACTGAAGCTTTCTTT	CASSLDAGVGTEAFF
few	.	TRBV15	TRBJ1-6	TGTGCCACCAGCAGGGGAAAGGACACAAATAATTCACCCCTCCACTTT	CATSRGKDTNNSPLHF
.	TRBD2	TRBV10-3	TRBJ2-1	TGTGCCATCAGTGATGGTACTAGCGGGAGGTTGAATGAGCAGTTCTTC	CAISDGTSGRLNEQFF
many	.	TRBV7-8	TRBJ2-7	TGTGCCAGCACTCAAGGTAGCACGCGGTACGAGCAGTACTTC	CASTQGSTRYEQYF
.	.	TRBV5-5	TRBJ2-6	TGTGCCAGCAGCTGGCCGGGACAAAGCTCTGGGGCCAACGTCCTGACTTTC	CASSWPGQSSGANVLTF
.	.	TRBV7-2	TRBJ2-2	TGTGCCAGCAGCTTAAATTGGCTTTCCGGGGAGCTGTTTTTT	CASSLNWLSGELFF
.	.	TRBV24-1	TRBJ2-2	TGTGCCACCAACCCTGGACAGCGGGCCGGGGAGCTGTTTTTT	CATNPGQRAGELFF
few	TRBD1	TRBV6-1	TRBJ2-7	TGTGCCAGCAACCGGGACAGGGCGTCCGGCGAGCAGTACTTC	CASNRDRASGEQYF
many	TRBD2	TRBV4-1	TRBJ2-7	TGCGCCAGCAGCTTGGGGGAGGGAAGCTACGAGCAGTACTTC	CASSLGEGSYEQYF
many	TRBD2	TRBV24-1	TRBJ2-1	TGTGCCACCAGTGATTTGATTGTGACTAGCGGAAACAATGAGCAGTTCTTC	CATSDLIVTSGNNEQFF
.	.	TRBV29-1	TRBJ2-7	TGCAGCGTCGCCGAGTCGTTCTACGAGCAGTACTTC	CSVAESFYEQYF
few	.	TRBV20-1	TRBJ1-1	TGCAGTGCTAGATTCCGCGGCTCCCTTGAAGCTTTCTTT	CSARFRGSLEAFF
few	.	TRBV20-1	TRBJ2-4	TGCAGTGCTAGAGAGGTTCTCGGCGCCAAAAACATTCAGTACTTC	CSAREVLGAKNIQYF
.	.	TRBV4-2	TRBJ2-3	TGTGCCAGCAGCCAAGTACCGGAGAGGCGGGCAGATACGCAGTATTTT	CASSQVPERRADTQYF
many	.	TRBV6-5	TRBJ1-2	TGTGCCAGCAGTTACTCCGTGGACATGGGCTATGGCTACACCTTC	CASSYSVDMGYGYTF
many	.	TRBV30	TRBJ1-3	TGTGCCTGGACCATGGAGGTGGCAGGAAACACCATATATTTT	CAWTMEVAGNTIYF